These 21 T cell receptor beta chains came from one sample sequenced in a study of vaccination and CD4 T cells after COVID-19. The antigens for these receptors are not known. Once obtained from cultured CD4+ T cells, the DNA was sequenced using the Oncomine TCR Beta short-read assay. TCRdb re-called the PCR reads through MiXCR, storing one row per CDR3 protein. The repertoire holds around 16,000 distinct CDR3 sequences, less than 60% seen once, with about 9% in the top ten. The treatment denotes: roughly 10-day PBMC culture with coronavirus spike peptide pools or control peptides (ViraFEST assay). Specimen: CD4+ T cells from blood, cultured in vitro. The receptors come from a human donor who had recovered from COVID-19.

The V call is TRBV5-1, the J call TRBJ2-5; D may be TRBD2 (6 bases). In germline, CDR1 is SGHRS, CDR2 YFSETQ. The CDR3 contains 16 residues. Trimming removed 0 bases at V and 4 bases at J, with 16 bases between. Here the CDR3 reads CASSLEGTGGRETQYF. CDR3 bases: TGCGCCAGCAGCTTGGAGGGGACTGGGGGAAGAGAGACCCAGTACTTC.

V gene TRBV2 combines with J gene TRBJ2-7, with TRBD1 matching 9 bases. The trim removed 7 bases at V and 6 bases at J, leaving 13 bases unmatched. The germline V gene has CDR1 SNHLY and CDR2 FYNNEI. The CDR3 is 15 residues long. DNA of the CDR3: TGTGCCAGCATGGCTCTGGACAGGGGCGTCGGCGAGCAGTACTTC. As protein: CASMALDRGVGEQYF.

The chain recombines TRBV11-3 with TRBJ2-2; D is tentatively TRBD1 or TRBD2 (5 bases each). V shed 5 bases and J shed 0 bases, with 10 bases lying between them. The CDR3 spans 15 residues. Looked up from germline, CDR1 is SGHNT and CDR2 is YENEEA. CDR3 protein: CASSPRDPNTGELFF. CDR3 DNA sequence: TGTGCCAGCAGCCCCCGGGACCCGAACACCGGGGAGCTGTTTTTT.

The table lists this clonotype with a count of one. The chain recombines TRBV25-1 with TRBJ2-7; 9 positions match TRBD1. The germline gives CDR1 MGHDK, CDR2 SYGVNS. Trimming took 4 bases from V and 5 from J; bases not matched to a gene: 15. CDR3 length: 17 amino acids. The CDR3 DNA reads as TGTGCCAGCAGTGGACCGGGACAGGGTTATCGCGTCCACGAGCAGTACTTC. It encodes CASSGPGQGYRVHEQYF.

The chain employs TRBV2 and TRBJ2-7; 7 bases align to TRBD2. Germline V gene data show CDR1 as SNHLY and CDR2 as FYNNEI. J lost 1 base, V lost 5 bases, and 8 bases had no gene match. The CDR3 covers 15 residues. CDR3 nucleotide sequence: TGTGCCAGCAGTTTGCGGGACTACCTGTCCTACGAGCAGTACTTC. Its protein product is CASSLRDYLSYEQYF.

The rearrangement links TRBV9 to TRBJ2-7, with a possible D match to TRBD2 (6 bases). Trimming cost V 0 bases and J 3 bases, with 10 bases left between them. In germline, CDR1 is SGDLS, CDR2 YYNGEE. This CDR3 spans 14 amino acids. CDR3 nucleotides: TGTGCCAGCAGCGTAGGACTAGATGGCTACGAGCAGTACTTC. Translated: CASSVGLDGYEQYF.

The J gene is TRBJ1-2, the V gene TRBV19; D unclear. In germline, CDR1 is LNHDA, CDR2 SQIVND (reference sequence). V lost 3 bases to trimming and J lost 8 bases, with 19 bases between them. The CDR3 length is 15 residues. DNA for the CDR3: TGTGCCAGTAGTATGGGTTTCCGCAGACGGGGAGGCTACACCTTC. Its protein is CASSMGFRRRGGYTF.

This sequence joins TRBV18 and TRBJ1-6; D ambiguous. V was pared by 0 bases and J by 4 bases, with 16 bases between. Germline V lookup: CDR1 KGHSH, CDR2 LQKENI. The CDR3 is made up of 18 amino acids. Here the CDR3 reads CASSPPTEFGDYNSPLHF. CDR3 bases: TGTGCCAGCTCACCACCCACGGAGTTTGGGGATTATAATTCACCCCTCCACTTT. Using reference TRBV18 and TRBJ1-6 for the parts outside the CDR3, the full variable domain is NAGVMQNPRHLVRRRGQEARLRCSPMKGHSHVYWYRQLPEEGLKFMVYLQKENIIDESGMPKERFSAEFPKEGPSILRIQQVVRGDSAAYFCASSPPTEFGDYNSPLHFGNGTRLTVT.

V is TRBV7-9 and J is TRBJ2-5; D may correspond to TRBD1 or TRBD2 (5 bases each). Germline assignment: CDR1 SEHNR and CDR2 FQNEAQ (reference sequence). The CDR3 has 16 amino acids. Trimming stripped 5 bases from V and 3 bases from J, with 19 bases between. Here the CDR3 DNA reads TGTGCCAGCAGCCAACGCCCCCGGGGCGTCAAAGAGACCCAGTACTTC. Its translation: CASSQRPRGVKETQYF.

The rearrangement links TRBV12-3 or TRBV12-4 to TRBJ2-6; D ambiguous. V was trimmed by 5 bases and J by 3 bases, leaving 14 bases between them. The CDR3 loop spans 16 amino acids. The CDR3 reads CASSPPRPGGANVLTF. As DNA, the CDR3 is TGTGCCAGCAGTCCACCCCGGCCAGGTGGGGCCAACGTCCTGACTTTC.

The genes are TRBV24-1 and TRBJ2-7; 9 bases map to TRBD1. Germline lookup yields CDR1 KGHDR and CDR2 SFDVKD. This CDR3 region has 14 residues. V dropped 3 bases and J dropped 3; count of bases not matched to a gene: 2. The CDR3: CATSDGGQGYEQYF. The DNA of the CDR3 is TGTGCCACCAGTGATGGGGGACAGGGCTACGAGCAGTACTTC.

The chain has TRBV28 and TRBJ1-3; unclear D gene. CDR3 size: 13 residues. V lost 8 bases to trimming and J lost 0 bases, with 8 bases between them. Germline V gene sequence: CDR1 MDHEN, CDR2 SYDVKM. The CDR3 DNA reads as TGTGCCAGCTCTTCGTACTCTGGAAACACCATATATTTT. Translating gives CASSSYSGNTIYF. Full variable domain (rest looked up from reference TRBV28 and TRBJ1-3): DVKVTQSSRYLVKRTGEKVFLECVQDMDHENMFWYRQDPGLGLRLIYFSYDVKMKEKGDIPEGYSVSREKKERFSLILESASTNQTSMYLCASSSYSGNTIYFGEGSWLTVV.

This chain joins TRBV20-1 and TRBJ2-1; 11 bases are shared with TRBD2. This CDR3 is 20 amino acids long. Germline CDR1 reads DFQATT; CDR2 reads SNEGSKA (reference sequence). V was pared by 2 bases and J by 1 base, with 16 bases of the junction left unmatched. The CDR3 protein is CSARLLASGGIVGSYNEQFF. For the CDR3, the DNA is TGCAGTGCTAGACTTTTGGCTAGCGGGGGGATTGTCGGGTCCTACAATGAGCAGTTCTTC.

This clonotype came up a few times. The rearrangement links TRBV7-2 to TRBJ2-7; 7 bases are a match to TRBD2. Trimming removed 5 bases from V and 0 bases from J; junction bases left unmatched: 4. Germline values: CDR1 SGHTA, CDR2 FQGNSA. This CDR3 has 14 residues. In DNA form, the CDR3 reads TGTGCCAGCAGCAAATTAGCGGGCTCCTACGAGCAGTACTTC. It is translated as CASSKLAGSYEQYF.

CDR3 in DNA: TGTGCCAGCAGCTTGGCGACAACCTACAATGAGCAGTTCTTC. Its translation: CASSLATTYNEQFF. The chain employs TRBV7-8 and TRBJ2-1; D remains ambiguous. The CDR3 consists of 14 residues. The germline V gene encodes CDR1 SGHVS and CDR2 FQNEAQ. V was cut by 3 bases and J by 2 bases, with 8 bases left in between.

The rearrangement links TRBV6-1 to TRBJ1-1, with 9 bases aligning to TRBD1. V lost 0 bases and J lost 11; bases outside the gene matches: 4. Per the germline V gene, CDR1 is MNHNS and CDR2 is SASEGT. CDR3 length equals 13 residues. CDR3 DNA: TGTGCCAGCAGTGAAGCGGACAGGGGCAAGGCTTTCTTT. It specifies CASSEADRGKAFF.

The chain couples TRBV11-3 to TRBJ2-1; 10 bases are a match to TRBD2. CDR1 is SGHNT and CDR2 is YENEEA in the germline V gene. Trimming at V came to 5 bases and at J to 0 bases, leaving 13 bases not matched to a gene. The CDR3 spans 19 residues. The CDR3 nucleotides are TGTGCCAGCAGCCTCAGCTTGCTATCTAGCGGGAGCTCCTACAATGAGCAGTTCTTC. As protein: CASSLSLLSSGSSYNEQFF.

The CDR3 DNA reads TGCGCCAGCAGCTGGGGACAGGGGGCCTACGAGCAGTACTTC. It encodes CASSWGQGAYEQYF. The chain employs TRBV5-1 and TRBJ2-7, with TRBD1 identical over 11 bases. V was clipped by 3 bases and J by 2 bases; unmatched bases: 1. There are 14 residues in the CDR3. Germline CDR1 reads SGHRS; CDR2 reads YFSETQ.

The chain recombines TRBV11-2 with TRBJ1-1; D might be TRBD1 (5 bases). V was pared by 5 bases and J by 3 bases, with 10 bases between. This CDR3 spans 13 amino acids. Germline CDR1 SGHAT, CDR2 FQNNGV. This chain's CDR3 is CASSIDSYTEAFF. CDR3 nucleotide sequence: TGTGCCAGCAGCATTGACAGTTACACTGAAGCTTTCTTT. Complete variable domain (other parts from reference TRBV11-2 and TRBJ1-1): EAGVAQSPRYKIIEKRQSVAFWCNPISGHATLYWYQQILGQGPKLLIQFQNNGVVDDSQLPKDRFSAERLKGVDSTLKIQPAKLEDSAVYLCASSIDSYTEAFFGQGTRLTVV.

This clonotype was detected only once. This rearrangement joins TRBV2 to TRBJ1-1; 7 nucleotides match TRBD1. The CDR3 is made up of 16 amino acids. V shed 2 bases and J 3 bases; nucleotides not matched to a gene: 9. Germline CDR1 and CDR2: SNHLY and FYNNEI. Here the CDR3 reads CASSERGGGMDTEAFF. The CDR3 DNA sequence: TGTGCCAGCAGTGAACGAGGGGGCGGCATGGACACTGAAGCTTTCTTT.

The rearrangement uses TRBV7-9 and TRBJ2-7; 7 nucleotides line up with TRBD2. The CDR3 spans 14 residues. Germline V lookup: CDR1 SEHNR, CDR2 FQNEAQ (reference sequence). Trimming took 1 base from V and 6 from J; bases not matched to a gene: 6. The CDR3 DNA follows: TGTGCCAGCAGCTTAGGGGCAGGGAGGGGCGAGCAGTACTTC. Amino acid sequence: CASSLGAGRGEQYF.